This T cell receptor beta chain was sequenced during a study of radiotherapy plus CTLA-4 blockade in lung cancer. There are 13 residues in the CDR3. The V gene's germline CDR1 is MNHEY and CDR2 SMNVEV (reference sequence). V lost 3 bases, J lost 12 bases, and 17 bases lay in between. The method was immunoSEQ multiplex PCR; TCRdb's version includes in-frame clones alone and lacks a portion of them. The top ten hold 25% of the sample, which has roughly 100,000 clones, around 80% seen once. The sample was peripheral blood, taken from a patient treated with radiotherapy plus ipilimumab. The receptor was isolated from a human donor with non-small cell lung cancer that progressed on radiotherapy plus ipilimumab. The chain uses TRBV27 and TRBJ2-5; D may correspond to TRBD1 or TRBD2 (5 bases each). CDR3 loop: CASSFGFSGTEYF. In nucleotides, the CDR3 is TGTGCCAGCAGTTTTGGGTTTTCAGGGACGGAGTACTTC.